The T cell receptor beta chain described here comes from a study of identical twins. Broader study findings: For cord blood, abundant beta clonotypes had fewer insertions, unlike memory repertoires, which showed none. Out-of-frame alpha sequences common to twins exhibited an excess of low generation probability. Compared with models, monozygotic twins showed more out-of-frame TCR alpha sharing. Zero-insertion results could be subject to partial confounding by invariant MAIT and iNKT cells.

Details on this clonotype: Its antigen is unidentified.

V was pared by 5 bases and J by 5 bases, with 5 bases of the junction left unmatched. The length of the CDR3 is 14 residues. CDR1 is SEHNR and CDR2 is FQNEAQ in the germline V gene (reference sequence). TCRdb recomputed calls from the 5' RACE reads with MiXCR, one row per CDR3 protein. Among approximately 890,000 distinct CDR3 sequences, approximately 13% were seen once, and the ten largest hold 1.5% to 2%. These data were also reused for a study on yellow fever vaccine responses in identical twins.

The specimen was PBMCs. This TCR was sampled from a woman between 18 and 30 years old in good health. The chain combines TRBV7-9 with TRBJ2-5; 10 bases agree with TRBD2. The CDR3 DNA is TGTGCCAGCAGCCCTAGCGGGAGCCTCGAGACCCAGTACTTC. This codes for CASSPSGSLETQYF.